These 17 T cell receptor beta chains originate from one sample sequenced in a study of OX40 agonist ivuxolimab in advanced cancers. Only in-frame clones appear in the TCRdb table, and some are missing; sequencing was by immunoSEQ multiplex PCR. In the table there are roughly 19,000 clones, 70% to 90% of which are singletons. The material was CD4+ or CD8+ T cells sorted from blood, obtained in a trial of the OX40 agonist ivuxolimab. These receptors originate from an adult with an advanced solid tumor such as melanoma, head and neck, liver or kidney cancer.

The chain recombines TRBV5-6 with TRBJ2-3, with 9 bases aligning to TRBD2. The V gene's germline CDR1 is SGHDT and CDR2 YYEEEE. The trim removed 1 base at V and 2 bases at J, leaving 14 bases unmatched. This CDR3 comprises 19 residues. The CDR3 nucleotides are TGTGCCAGCAGCTTGCATTCGCTAGCGGGGAATATATTCACAGATACGCAGTATTTT. It specifies CASSLHSLAGNIFTDTQYF.

The chain employs TRBV29-1 and TRBJ1-1, with 11 nucleotides matching TRBD1. With 4 bases clipped from V and 5 bases from J, the junction kept 9 bases outside the gene matches. Germline CDR1 is SQVTM and CDR2 is ANQGSEA. The CDR3 runs 15 residues. CDR3 in amino acids: CSVGWDRGSRTEAFF. CDR3 nucleotides: TGCAGCGTTGGCTGGGACAGGGGGTCGAGGACTGAAGCTTTCTTT.

This sequence joins TRBV5-1 and TRBJ2-1, with 10 positions matching TRBD1. J was trimmed by 7 bases and V by 6 bases; bases with no gene match: 10. The CDR3 length is 15 residues. From germline, CDR1 is SGHRS and CDR2 YFSETQ. CDR3 amino acids: CASTDRDRGKNEQFF. The CDR3 nucleotides read TGCGCCAGCACCGACCGGGACAGGGGAAAGAATGAGCAGTTCTTC.

This clone was counted once. V and J are TRBV4-1 and TRBJ1-1; the D gene is possibly TRBD1 (5 bases). Germline V CDR1 and CDR2: MGHRA, YSYEKL. This CDR3 region has 12 residues. V was clipped by 3 bases and J by 11 bases, with 13 bases between them. The CDR3 coding sequence is TGCGCCAGCAGCCAGGACAAGGTTGGGGCTTTCTTT. Translated: CASSQDKVGAFF.

The J gene is TRBJ2-7, the V gene TRBV5-4; D is perhaps TRBD1 (6 bases). CDR1 is SGHNT, CDR2 YYREEE, per germline (reference sequence). V was trimmed by 1 base and J by 3 bases, leaving 14 bases between them. The CDR3 length is 15 residues. The CDR3 reads CASSLPGTPVYEQYF. CDR3 in DNA: TGTGCCAGCAGCTTGCCCGGGACACCTGTCTACGAGCAGTACTTC.

This sequence joins TRBV25-1 and TRBJ1-1, with D uncertain. V dropped 4 bases and J dropped 7 bases, with 10 bases sitting between them. CDR3 length: 12 amino acids. Germline V gives CDR1 MGHDK, CDR2 SYGVNS. The CDR3 DNA is TGTGCCAGCAGTGGCCGGCGGTTTGAAGCTTTCTTT. Translation: CASSGRRFEAFF.

This clone has more than one count but fewer than ten. The CDR3 nucleotides are TGCGCCAGCAGCCAGTCGGGACGGGGCAATGAGCAGTTCTTC. Its translation is CASSQSGRGNEQFF. The J gene is TRBJ2-1, the V gene TRBV4-1; TRBD1 or TRBD2 may be the D gene (5 bases each). V was cut by 3 bases and J by 6 bases, with 12 bases left in between. The germline CDR1 and CDR2 sequences are MGHRA and YSYEKL. This CDR3 has 14 amino acids.

This sequence joins TRBV4-2 and TRBJ2-1; 8 nucleotides align to TRBD2. This CDR3 contains 16 residues. V was clipped by 2 bases and J by 10 bases; unmatched bases: 13. Per the germline V gene, CDR1 is LGHNA and CDR2 is YNFKEQ. The CDR3 loop is CASSQTGSGESLEQFF. CDR3 nucleotides: TGTGCCAGCAGCCAAACAGGTAGCGGGGAGAGTTTAGAGCAGTTCTTC.

CDR3 DNA sequence: TGTGCCAGCAGCTTACGGGGGGGACTAGCGGGAGTCACCGGGGAGCTGTTTTTT. Amino acid sequence: CASSLRGGLAGVTGELFF. The chain carries TRBV7-6 and TRBJ2-2; 14 nucleotides agree with TRBD2. J lost 4 bases, V lost 2 bases, and 6 bases had no gene match. The CDR3 is made up of 18 amino acids. CDR1 and CDR2 (germline): SGHVS, FNYEAQ.

The CDR3, as DNA: TGCGCCAGCAGCCATCGGAGCAGGACCGGGGAGCTGTTTTTT. Translated, it gives CASSHRSRTGELFF. This chain uses TRBV4-1 with TRBJ2-2, with D unresolved. The V gene lost 3 bases and the J gene lost 5 bases, with 10 bases spanning the gap. The CDR3 runs 14 residues. Germline V lookup: CDR1 MGHRA, CDR2 YSYEKL.

The V and J genes are TRBV10-1 and TRBJ2-5, with 7 bases matching TRBD2. The DNA matches TRBJ2-7 better at its end, which makes the J call doubtful. CDR1 and CDR2 from the germline V gene are WNHNN and SYGVQD (reference sequence). CDR3 length: 16 residues. CDR3 sequence: CASSEVGASGRYEQYF. CDR3 nucleotide sequence: TGCGCCAGCAGTGAGGTGGGAGCTAGCGGAAGATACGAGCAGTACTTC.

The J gene is TRBJ1-5, the V gene TRBV11-2; D is possibly TRBD1 (5 bases). Looked up from germline, CDR1 is SGHAT and CDR2 is FQNNGV. The ends were cut back, 2 bases at V and 1 base at J, with 9 bases in the middle. CDR3 length equals 15 residues. The CDR3 DNA sequence: TGTGCCAGCAGCTTAACGTGGGGGAGCAATCAGCCCCAGCATTTT. Amino acids: CASSLTWGSNQPQHF.

The table lists this clone with a count of one. The rearrangement links TRBV7-2 to TRBJ2-1, with 8 bases lining up with TRBD1. Germline V gene data show CDR1 as SGHTA and CDR2 as FQGNSA. J lost 3 bases, V lost 5 bases, and 6 bases had no gene match. The CDR3 has 15 residues. The CDR3, as DNA: TGTGCCAGCAGCCGCGGACAGGGCGACTACAATGAGCAGTTCTTC. The encoded protein is CASSRGQGDYNEQFF.

The chain uses TRBV7-3 and TRBJ2-1, with TRBD2 matching over 9 bases. CDR3 length: 17 residues. From germline, CDR1 is SGHTA and CDR2 FQGTGA. V lost 5 bases to trimming and J lost 0 bases; unmatched junction nucleotides: 8. Written as DNA, the CDR3 is TGTGCCAGCAGCCCCCGCGGGGGGGACAGCTCCTACAATGAGCAGTTCTTC. Amino acid sequence: CASSPRGGDSSYNEQFF.

This sequence joins TRBV13 and TRBJ2-1; a weak D match, TRBD2 (5 bases). The V and J ends lost 5 bases and 2 bases respectively, with 13 bases between them. CDR3 length: 15 residues. CDR1 and CDR2 from the germline V gene are PRHDT and FYEKMQ (reference sequence). Here the CDR3 DNA reads TGTGCCAGCAGCGCCGGGATATCCCCCTACAATGAGCAGTTCTTC. Amino acids: CASSAGISPYNEQFF.

This rearrangement joins TRBV2 to TRBJ2-3, with D possibly TRBD2 on 5 matching bases. The V gene lost 3 bases and the J gene lost 8 bases, with 21 bases spanning the gap. CDR1 and CDR2 (germline): SNHLY, FYNNEI. The CDR3 totals 16 residues. CDR3 DNA: TGTGCCAGCAGTGAGTTCGGAGTCACCTCACGGGGTACGCAGTATTTT. As protein: CASSEFGVTSRGTQYF.

V is TRBV14 and J is TRBJ2-5; D is undetermined. Judging by the DNA end, TRBJ2-7 fits better; the J call may be wrong. The CDR3 is 13 residues long. Per the germline V gene, CDR1 is SGHDN and CDR2 is FVKESK. The CDR3 DNA sequence: TGTGCCAGCAGCCAAGATCGGCGTAACGAGCAGTACTTC. Translating gives CASSQDRRNEQYF.